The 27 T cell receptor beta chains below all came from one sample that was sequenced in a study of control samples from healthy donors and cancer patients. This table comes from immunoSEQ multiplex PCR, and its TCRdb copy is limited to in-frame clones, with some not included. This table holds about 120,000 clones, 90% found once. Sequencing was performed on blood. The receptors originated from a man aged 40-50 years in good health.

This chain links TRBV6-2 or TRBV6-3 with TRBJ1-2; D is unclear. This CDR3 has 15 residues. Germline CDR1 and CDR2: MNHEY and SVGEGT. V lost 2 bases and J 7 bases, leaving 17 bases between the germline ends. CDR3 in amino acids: CASSYGGSLPFGYTF. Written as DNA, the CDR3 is TGTGCCAGCAGTTACGGTGGGTCTCTCCCCTTTGGCTACACCTTC.

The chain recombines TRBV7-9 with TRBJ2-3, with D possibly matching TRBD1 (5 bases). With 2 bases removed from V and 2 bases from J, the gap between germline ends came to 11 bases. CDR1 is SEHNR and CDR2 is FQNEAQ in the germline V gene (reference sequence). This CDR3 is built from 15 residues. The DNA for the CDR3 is TGTGCCAGCAGCTTACCGACAGTGGCCACAGATACGCAGTATTTT. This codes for CASSLPTVATDTQYF.

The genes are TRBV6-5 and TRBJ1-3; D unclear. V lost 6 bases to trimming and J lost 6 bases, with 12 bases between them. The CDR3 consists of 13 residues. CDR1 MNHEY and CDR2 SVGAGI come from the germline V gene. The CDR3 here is CASRNTALNTIYF. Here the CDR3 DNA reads TGTGCCAGCAGGAACACCGCTCTAAACACCATATATTTT.

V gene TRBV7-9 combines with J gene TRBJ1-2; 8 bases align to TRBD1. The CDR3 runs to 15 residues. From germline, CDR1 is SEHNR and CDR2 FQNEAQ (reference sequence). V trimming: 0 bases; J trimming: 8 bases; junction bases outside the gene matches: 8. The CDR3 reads CASSLAFQGASGYTF. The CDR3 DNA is TGTGCCAGCAGCTTAGCATTCCAGGGGGCGTCCGGCTACACCTTC.

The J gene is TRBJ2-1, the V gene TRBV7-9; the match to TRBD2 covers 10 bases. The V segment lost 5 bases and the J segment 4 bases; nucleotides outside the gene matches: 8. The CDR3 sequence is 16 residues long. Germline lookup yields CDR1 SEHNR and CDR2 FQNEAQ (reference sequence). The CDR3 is CASSPPGLADYNEQFF. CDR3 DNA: TGTGCCAGCAGCCCACCCGGACTAGCGGATTACAATGAGCAGTTCTTC.

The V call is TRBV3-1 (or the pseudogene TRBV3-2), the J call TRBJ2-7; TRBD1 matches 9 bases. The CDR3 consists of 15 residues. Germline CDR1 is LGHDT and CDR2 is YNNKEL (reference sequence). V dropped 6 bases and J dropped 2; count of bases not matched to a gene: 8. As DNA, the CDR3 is TGTGCCAGCAGGCGGGCGGGACAGGGAACCTACGAGCAGTACTTC. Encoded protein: CASRRAGQGTYEQYF.

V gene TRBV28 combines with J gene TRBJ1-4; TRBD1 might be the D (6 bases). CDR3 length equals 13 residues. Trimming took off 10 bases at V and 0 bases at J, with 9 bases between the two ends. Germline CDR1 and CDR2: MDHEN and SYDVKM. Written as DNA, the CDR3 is TGTGCCACGACAGGCCCAACTAATGAAAAACTGTTTTTT. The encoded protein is CATTGPTNEKLFF.

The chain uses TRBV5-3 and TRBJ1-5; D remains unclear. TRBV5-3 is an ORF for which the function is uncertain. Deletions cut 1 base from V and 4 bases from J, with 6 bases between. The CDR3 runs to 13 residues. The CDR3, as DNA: TGTGCCAGAAGCTTGTGGCAAAATCAGCCCCAGCATTTT. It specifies CARSLWQNQPQHF.

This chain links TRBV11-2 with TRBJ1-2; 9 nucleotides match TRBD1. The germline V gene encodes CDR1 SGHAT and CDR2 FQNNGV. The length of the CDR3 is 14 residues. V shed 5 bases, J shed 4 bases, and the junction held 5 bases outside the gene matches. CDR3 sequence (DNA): TGTGCCAGCAGCGTAGGGACAGGGTTCTATGGCTACACCTTC. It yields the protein CASSVGTGFYGYTF.

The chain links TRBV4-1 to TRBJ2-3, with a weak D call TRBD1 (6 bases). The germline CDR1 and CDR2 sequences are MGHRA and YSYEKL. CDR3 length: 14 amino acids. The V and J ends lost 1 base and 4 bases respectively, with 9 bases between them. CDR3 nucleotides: TGCGCCAGCAGCCAAGTGGACAGACCAGATACGCAGTATTTT. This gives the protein CASSQVDRPDTQYF.

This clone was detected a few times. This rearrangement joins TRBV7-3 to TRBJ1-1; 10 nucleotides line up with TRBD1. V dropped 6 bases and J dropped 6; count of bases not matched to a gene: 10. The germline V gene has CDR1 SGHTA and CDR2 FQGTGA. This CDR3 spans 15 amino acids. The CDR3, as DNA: TGTGCCAGCAGGCAAGCCGGGACAGGGGACTCTGAAGCTTTCTTT. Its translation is CASRQAGTGDSEAFF.

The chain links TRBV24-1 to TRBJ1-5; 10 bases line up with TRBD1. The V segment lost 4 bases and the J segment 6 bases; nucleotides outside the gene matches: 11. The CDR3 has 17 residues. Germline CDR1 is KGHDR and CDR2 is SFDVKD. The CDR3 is CATSDPGTGARGQPQHF. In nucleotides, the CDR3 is TGTGCCACCAGTGACCCCGGGACAGGGGCGCGAGGTCAGCCCCAGCATTTT.

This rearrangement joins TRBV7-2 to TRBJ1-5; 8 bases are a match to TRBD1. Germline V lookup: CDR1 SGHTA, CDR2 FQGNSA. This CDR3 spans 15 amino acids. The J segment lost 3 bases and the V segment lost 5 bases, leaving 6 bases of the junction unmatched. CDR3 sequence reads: CASSPRTGSNQPQHF. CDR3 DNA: TGTGCCAGCAGCCCAAGGACAGGGTCCAATCAGCCCCAGCATTTT.

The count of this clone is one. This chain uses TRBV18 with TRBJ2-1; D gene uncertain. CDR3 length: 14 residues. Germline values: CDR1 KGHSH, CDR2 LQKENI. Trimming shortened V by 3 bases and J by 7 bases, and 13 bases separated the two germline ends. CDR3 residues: CASSPNPFDNEQFF. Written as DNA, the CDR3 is TGTGCCAGCTCACCTAACCCGTTTGATAATGAGCAGTTCTTC.

DNA of the CDR3: TGTGCCAGCAGCGGGAGAGTCCCGGGACAGGAGCTAGTTGTTGAGACCCAGTACTTC. It specifies CASSGRVPGQELVVETQYF. The rearrangement links TRBV9 to TRBJ2-5; 8 bases agree with TRBD1. V lost 3 bases to trimming and J lost 5 bases; unmatched junction nucleotides: 21. Germline CDR1 reads SGDLS; CDR2 reads YYNGEE. The CDR3 contains 19 residues.

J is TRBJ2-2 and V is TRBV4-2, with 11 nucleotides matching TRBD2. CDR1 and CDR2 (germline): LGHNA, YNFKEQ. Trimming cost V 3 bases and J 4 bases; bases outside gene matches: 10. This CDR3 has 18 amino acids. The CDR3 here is CASSQAGLAAGFTGELFF. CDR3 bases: TGTGCCAGCAGCCAGGCGGGACTAGCGGCCGGATTCACCGGGGAGCTGTTTTTT.

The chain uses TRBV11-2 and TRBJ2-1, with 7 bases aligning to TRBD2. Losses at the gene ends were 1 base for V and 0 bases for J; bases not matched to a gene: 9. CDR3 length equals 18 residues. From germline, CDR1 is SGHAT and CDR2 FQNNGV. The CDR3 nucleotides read TGTGCCAGCAGCTTAGGTGGGGCGGGGGAAAGCTCCTACAATGAGCAGTTCTTC. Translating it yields CASSLGGAGESSYNEQFF.

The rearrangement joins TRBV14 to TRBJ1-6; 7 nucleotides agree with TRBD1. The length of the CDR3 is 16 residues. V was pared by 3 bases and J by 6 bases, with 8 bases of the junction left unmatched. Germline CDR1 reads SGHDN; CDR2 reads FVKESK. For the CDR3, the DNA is TGTGCCAGCAGCCAGAGGACAGGAGCAATTAATTCACCCCTCCACTTT. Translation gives CASSQRTGAINSPLHF.

The CDR3 loop is CASRGLYNSPLHF. CDR3 sequence (DNA): TGTGCCAGCAGAGGACTGTATAATTCACCCCTCCACTTT. The rearrangement joins TRBV6-5 to TRBJ1-6, with D uncertain. V dropped 6 bases and J dropped 4 bases, with 7 bases sitting between them. Per the germline V gene, CDR1 is MNHEY and CDR2 is SVGAGI. There are 13 residues in the CDR3.

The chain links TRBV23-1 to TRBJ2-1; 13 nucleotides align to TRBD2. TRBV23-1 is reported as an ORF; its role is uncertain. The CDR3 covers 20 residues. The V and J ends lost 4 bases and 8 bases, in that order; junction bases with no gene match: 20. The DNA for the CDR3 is TGCGCCAGCAGTCCAATGACTAGCGGGGGGTCGGTAGCATCTGCCGATGAGCAGTTCTTC. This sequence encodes CASSPMTSGGSVASADEQFF.

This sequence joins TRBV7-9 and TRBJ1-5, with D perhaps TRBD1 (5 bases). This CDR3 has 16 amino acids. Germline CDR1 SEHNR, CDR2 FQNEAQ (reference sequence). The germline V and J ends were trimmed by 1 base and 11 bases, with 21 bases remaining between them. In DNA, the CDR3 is TGTGCCAGCAGCTTAGGGGCCCAGGGCCGGCGTGAGTCCCAGCATTTT. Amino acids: CASSLGAQGRRESQHF.

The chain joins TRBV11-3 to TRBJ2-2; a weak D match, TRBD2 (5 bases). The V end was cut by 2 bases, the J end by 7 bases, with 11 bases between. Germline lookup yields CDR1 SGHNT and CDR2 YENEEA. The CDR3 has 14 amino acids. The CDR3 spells CASSLRGAHGELFF. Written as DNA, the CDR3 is TGTGCCAGCAGCTTACGGGGTGCCCACGGGGAGCTGTTTTTT.

CDR3 in DNA: TGTGCCAGCAGCCCCCCCAGAACAAAGCCCCAGCATTTT. Its protein is CASSPPRTKPQHF. The chain has TRBV6-2 or TRBV6-3 and TRBJ1-5; unclear D gene. The CDR3 consists of 13 residues. Looked up from germline, CDR1 is MNHEY and CDR2 is SVGEGT. With 6 bases removed from V and 8 bases from J, the gap between germline ends came to 14 bases.

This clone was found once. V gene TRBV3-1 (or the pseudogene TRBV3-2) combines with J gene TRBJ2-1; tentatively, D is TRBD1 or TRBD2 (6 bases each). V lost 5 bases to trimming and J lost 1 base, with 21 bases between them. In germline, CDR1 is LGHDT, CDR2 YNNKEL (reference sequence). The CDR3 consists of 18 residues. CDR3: CASSRDTGLRDSYNEQFF. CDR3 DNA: TGTGCCAGCAGCAGGGACACCGGACTAAGAGATTCCTACAATGAGCAGTTCTTC.

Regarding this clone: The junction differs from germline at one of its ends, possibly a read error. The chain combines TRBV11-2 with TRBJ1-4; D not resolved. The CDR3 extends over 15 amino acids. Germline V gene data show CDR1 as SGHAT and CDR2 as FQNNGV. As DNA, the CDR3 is TGTGCCAGCAGCCTAGAAGGAGGGAACAATGAAAAACTGTTTTTT. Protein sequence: CASSLEGGNNEKLFF.

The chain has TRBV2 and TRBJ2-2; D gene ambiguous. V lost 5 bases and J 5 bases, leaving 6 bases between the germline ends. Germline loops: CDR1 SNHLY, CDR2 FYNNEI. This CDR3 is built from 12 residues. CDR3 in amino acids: CASSRETGELFF. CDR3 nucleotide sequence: TGTGCCAGCAGTAGGGAAACCGGGGAGCTGTTTTTT.

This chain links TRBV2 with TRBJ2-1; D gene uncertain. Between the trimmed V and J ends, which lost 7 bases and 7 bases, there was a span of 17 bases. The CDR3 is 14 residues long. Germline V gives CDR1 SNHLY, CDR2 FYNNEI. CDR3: CASTYPPQENEQFF. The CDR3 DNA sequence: TGTGCCAGCACTTACCCACCTCAAGAAAATGAGCAGTTCTTC.